This is a list of T cell receptor beta chains from one sample in a study of T cell responses to AZD1222 COVID-19 vaccine. Here immunoSEQ multiplex PCR was the method, and the copy in TCRdb shows in-frame clones only, minus some. This sample has some 120,000 clones, with 70% to 90% found just once. Sequencing used peripheral blood, obtained on day 0 of AZD1222 vaccination. The receptor source for this set is an adult in good health. Both conserved end residues are part of each CDR3. Each record gives: J gene, V gene, clone size, D gene, CDR3 DNA, CDR3 protein. A D gene is named only where the DNA matches it firmly. Clone size, where shown, is once, few, many, or a class for clones that have expanded.

>TRBJ2-7|TRBV7-3|-|-
TGTGCCAGCAGCCCTCCGGACAGCTCCTACGAGCAGTACTTC
CASSPPDSSYEQYF
>TRBJ1-4|TRBV6-6|-|-
TGTGCCAGCAGTTACTCCTTGGGTGAAAAACTGTTTTTT
CASSYSLGEKLFF
>TRBJ1-3|TRBV6-2/TRBV6-3|-|-
TGTGCCAGCAGTACCAGGGGATCTGGAAACACCATATATTTT
CASSTRGSGNTIYF
>TRBJ1-2|TRBV4-3|-|-
TGCGCCAGCAGCCAAGAAAGAACGGGCCAGTATGGCTACACCTTC
CASSQERTGQYGYTF
>TRBJ2-7|TRBV4-2|-|TRBD2
TGTGCCAGCAGCCAGAACCTTCTAGCGGGGGGATTCGGTGAGCAGTACTTC
CASSQNLLAGGFGEQYF
>TRBJ1-4|TRBV3-1/TRBV3-2|-|TRBD1
TGTGCCAGCAGCCTGCGGACAGGGATTGTGGGGGAAAAACTGTTTTTT
CASSLRTGIVGEKLFF
>TRBJ1-3|TRBV30|once|-
TGTGCCTGGAGTGTACTCTACAGGGTCGAGGGAAACACCATATATTTT
CAWSVLYRVEGNTIYF
>TRBJ1-2|TRBV29-1|-|TRBD1
TGCAGCGTTGGGGGACAGGCTGGCTACACCTTC
CSVGGQAGYTF
>TRBJ1-3|TRBV28|-|-
TGTGCCAGCAGTTTTGCAGTTGGAAACACCATATATTTT
CASSFAVGNTIYF
>TRBJ1-4|TRBV6-5|-|-
TGTGCCAGCAGTTACGCGTTCCACCCACGGAATGAAAAACTGTTTTTT
CASSYAFHPRNEKLFF
>TRBJ2-5|TRBV5-4|once|TRBD2
TGTGCCAGCAGCTTGGAGGTTAGCGGGATGGTTGAGACCCAGTACTTC
CASSLEVSGMVETQYF
>TRBJ2-5|TRBV7-3|-|TRBD2
TGTGCCAGCAGCCAAGTCGGGGTAGCGGGAGGCAGGGAGGAGACCCAGTACTTC
CASSQVGVAGGREETQYF
>TRBJ2-7|TRBV14|-|-
TGTGCCAGCAGCCAAGGGTACGAGCAGTACTTC
CASSQGYEQYF
>TRBJ2-3|TRBV12-5|-|-
TGTGCTAGTGGTTTGGTAGGGGGAGATACGCAGTATTTT
CASGLVGGDTQYF
>TRBJ1-2|TRBV5-1|few|TRBD1
TGCGCCAGCAGCCCGACAGGGGGAAACTATGGCTACACCTTC
CASSPTGGNYGYTF
>TRBJ1-5|TRBV4-1|-|-
TGCGCCAGCAGCCAATATCATACAGGGTCGGGTCAGCCCCAGCATTTT
CASSQYHTGSGQPQHF
>TRBJ1-3|TRBV24-1|-|-
TGTGCCACCGCCGGGGGATCTGGAAACACCATATATTTT
CATAGGSGNTIYF
>TRBJ1-1|TRBV15|-|-
TGTGCCACCAGCAGAGATCATCGGCGGGTACCGAGTGCTGAAGCTTTCTTT
CATSRDHRRVPSAEAFF
>TRBJ1-2|TRBV30|-|TRBD1
TGTGCCTGGGGACAGGGGGCGGGCGGCTACACCTTC
CAWGQGAGGYTF
>TRBJ1-2|TRBV18|-|-
TGTGCCAGCTCGGAGTTCAGTCAGTCAACTAGCTATGGCTACACCTTC
CASSEFSQSTSYGYTF
>TRBJ1-1|TRBV25-1|-|-
TGTGCCAGCAGTCACAATGCAAACACTGAAGCTTTCTTT
CASSHNANTEAFF
>TRBJ1-3|TRBV6-5|-|-
TGTGCCAGCAGTTACTTGGGGAGCTCTGGAAACACCATATATTTT
CASSYLGSSGNTIYF
>TRBJ2-7|TRBV5-5|-|-
TGTGCCAGCAGCTTGGATGCCCCCTACGAGCAGTACTTC
CASSLDAPYEQYF
>TRBJ2-2|TRBV4-1|-|TRBD2
TGCGCCAGCAGCCACCAGGGGACTAGCGGGGGGGCCCCGAACACCGGGGAGCTGTTTTTT
CASSHQGTSGGAPNTGELFF
>TRBJ2-3|TRBV3-1/TRBV3-2|-|-
TGTGCCAGCAGCCAATACAGGACTACCCACGATACGCAGTATTTT
CASSQYRTTHDTQYF
>TRBJ1-6|TRBV7-2|-|-
TGTGCCAGCAGCTTGGAACGGTCCAATTCACCCCTCCACTTT
CASSLERSNSPLHF
>TRBJ1-2|TRBV9|-|-
TGTGCCAGCAGCGTCCGTCCCGGAGGTAACTATGGCTACACCTTC
CASSVRPGGNYGYTF
>TRBJ2-3|TRBV6-5|-|-
TGTGCCAGCAGCCTTACACATTCCACAGATACGCAGTATTTT
CASSLTHSTDTQYF
>TRBJ2-2|TRBV7-3|-|-
TGTGCCAGCAGCCAGAGCGCGCTCCTGACGACCGGGGAGCTGTTTTTT
CASSQSALLTTGELFF
>TRBJ2-3|TRBV19|-|-
TGTGCCAGTAGCCACACTGCTAGCACAGATACGCAGTATTTT
CASSHTASTDTQYF
>TRBJ2-1|TRBV24-1|once|-
TGTGCCACCAGTCTTTTTGCGGGGCCGAGCTCCTACAATGAGCAGTTCTTC
CATSLFAGPSSYNEQFF
>TRBJ2-5|TRBV5-5|-|-
TGTGCCAGCAGCGGAAGCGAAGGGGAGACCCAGTACTTC
CASSGSEGETQYF